The rows below give T cell receptor beta chains drawn from one sample of a study of T cell repertoires in cytomegalovirus infection. TCRdb redid the calling of the reads with MiXCR, one entry per CDR3 protein. This sample has approximately 1,000,000 distinct CDR3 sequences, with around 30% found just once. These TCRs are of unknown antigen specificity. The starting material was cultured CD8+ T cells from PBMCs, obtained from culture after CMV antigen stimulation. The source is a human donor in good health (CMV status not recorded). Some clones in this sample may be carry-over from other donors' samples. CDR3s include the opening cysteine and the closing phenylalanine or tryptophan. The D gene is left open where the match is weak. Rows give clone size only sometimes, using once, few, many, or a class for an expanded clone.

size: NA; D: TRBD2; V: TRBV4-3; J: TRBJ2-2; CDR3: CASSHLTSGGQVGELFF; DNA: TGCGCCAGCAGCCACCTTACTAGCGGGGGGCAGGTGGGGGAGCTGTTTTTT
size: NA; D: NA; V: TRBV28; J: TRBJ1-5; CDR3: CAGGHGADYSNQPQHF; DNA: TGTGCCGGTGGCCATGGGGCGGATTATAGCAATCAGCCCCAGCATTTT
size: NA; D: NA; V: TRBV6-5; J: TRBJ2-3; CDR3: CASSYTRAPTDTQYF; DNA: TGTGCCAGCAGTTACACGCGGGCCCCCACAGATACGCAGTATTTT
size: NA; D: NA; V: TRBV3-1; J: TRBJ2-5; CDR3: CASSQGNRQETQYF; DNA: TGTGCCAGCAGCCAAGGAAACAGGCAAGAGACCCAGTACTTC
size: many; D: NA; V: TRBV11-2; J: TRBJ2-2; CDR3: CASSSTGDYTGELFF; DNA: TGTGCCAGCAGCTCTACCGGGGACTACACCGGGGAGCTGTTTTTT
size: NA; D: NA; V: TRBV2; J: TRBJ2-1; CDR3: CASSELGKGYNEQFF; DNA: TGTGCCAGCAGTGAATTGGGGAAGGGCTACAATGAGCAGTTCTTC
size: few; D: NA; V: TRBV4-1; J: TRBJ1-5; CDR3: CASSHEDQPQHF; DNA: TGCGCCAGCAGCCATGAGGATCAGCCCCAGCATTTT
size: NA; D: NA; V: TRBV4-3; J: TRBJ1-6; CDR3: CASSQLVGSSPLHF; DNA: TGCGCCAGCAGCCAACTCGTCGGGAGTTCACCCCTCCACTTT
size: NA; D: NA; V: TRBV7-7; J: TRBJ2-3; CDR3: CASSLSSKDTQYF; DNA: TGTGCTAGCAGCTTAAGTAGCAAAGATACGCAGTATTTT
size: few; D: NA; V: TRBV7-9; J: TRBJ2-2; CDR3: CASSLRGQGSTGELFF; DNA: TGTGCCAGCAGCTTACGAGGGCAGGGGAGCACCGGGGAGCTGTTTTTT
size: NA; D: TRBD1; V: TRBV4-3; J: TRBJ1-6; CDR3: CASSQVLRDRVSPLHF; DNA: TGCGCCAGCAGCCAAGTTCTCCGGGACAGGGTCTCACCCCTCCACTTT
size: NA; D: NA; V: TRBV3-1; J: TRBJ1-1; CDR3: CASSQVMSTEAFF; DNA: TGTGCCAGCAGCCAAGTTATGAGCACTGAAGCTTTCTTT
size: few; D: NA; V: TRBV27; J: TRBJ1-1; CDR3: CASSLSRGGRNTEAFF; DNA: TGTGCCAGCAGTTTATCGAGAGGGGGTCGGAACACTGAAGCTTTCTTT
size: many; D: NA; V: TRBV27; J: TRBJ1-3; CDR3: CASSLGGGNTIYF; DNA: TGTGCCAGCAGTTTAGGAGGAGGAAACACCATATATTTT
size: NA; D: TRBD1; V: TRBV7-6; J: TRBJ2-2; CDR3: CASSYYRDRPNTGELFF; DNA: TGTGCCAGCAGCTACTATCGGGACAGACCTAACACCGGGGAGCTGTTTTTT
size: NA; D: TRBD1; V: TRBV28; J: TRBJ1-4; CDR3: CASSLVRGQVIDVTNEKLFF; DNA: TGTGCCAGCAGTTTGGTCCGGGGACAGGTCATAGACGTAACTAATGAAAAACTGTTTTTT
size: few; D: NA; V: TRBV6-4; J: TRBJ1-1; CDR3: CASSDGAGFPNTEAFF; DNA: TGTGCCAGCAGTGACGGGGCAGGGTTTCCGAACACTGAAGCTTTCTTT
size: once; D: NA; V: TRBV14; J: TRBJ2-2; CDR3: CASSPVWYTNTGELFF; DNA: TGTGCCAGCAGCCCCGTATGGTATACGAACACCGGGGAGCTGTTTTTT
size: NA; D: NA; V: TRBV10-3; J: TRBJ2-1; CDR3: CAISESGPSQDNEQFF; DNA: TGTGCCATCAGTGAGTCAGGACCATCGCAGGACAATGAGCAGTTCTTC
size: NA; D: TRBD1; V: TRBV7-9; J: TRBJ1-4; CDR3: CVSSSPTGGLEKLFF; DNA: TGTGTCAGCAGCTCGCCGACAGGGGGCTTGGAAAAACTGTTTTTT
size: NA; D: NA; V: TRBV15; J: TRBJ1-1; CDR3: CALGFGTEAFF; DNA: TGTGCCCTAGGGTTTGGGACTGAAGCTTTCTTT
size: NA; D: TRBD2; V: TRBV6-5; J: TRBJ2-3; CDR3: CASSRRGGGADTQYF; DNA: TGTGCCAGCAGTCGCCGGGGGGGCGGAGCAGATACGCAGTATTTT
size: NA; D: TRBD1; V: TRBV7-9; J: TRBJ2-1; CDR3: CASSLVPRDRGGNEQFF; DNA: TGTGCCAGCAGCTTAGTTCCACGGGACAGGGGTGGAAATGAGCAGTTCTTC
size: many; D: NA; V: TRBV7-2; J: TRBJ2-7; CDR3: CASSSSSYEQYF; DNA: TGTGCCAGCAGCTCCAGCTCCTACGAGCAGTACTTC
size: few; D: NA; V: TRBV25-1; J: TRBJ1-1; CDR3: CASKFGFEAFF; DNA: TGTGCCAGCAAGTTCGGGTTCGAAGCTTTCTTT
size: few; D: NA; V: TRBV7-8; J: TRBJ1-2; CDR3: CASSLESGGGYGYTF; DNA: TGTGCCAGCAGCTTAGAATCGGGGGGCGGCTATGGCTACACCTTC
size: NA; D: TRBD1; V: TRBV20-1; J: TRBJ1-5; CDR3: CSARPLGTGRDSNQPQHF; DNA: TGCAGTGCTAGACCGCTAGGGACAGGGCGGGATAGCAATCAGCCCCAGCATTTT
size: few; D: NA; V: TRBV7-8; J: TRBJ1-1; CDR3: CASSLSGYQGAFF; DNA: TGTGCCAGCAGCTTATCAGGTTATCAGGGAGCTTTCTTT
size: NA; D: NA; V: TRBV19; J: TRBJ2-5; CDR3: CASGNLQETQYF; DNA: TGTGCCAGTGGGAATCTACAAGAGACCCAGTACTTC
size: few; D: NA; V: TRBV6-2/TRBV6-3; J: TRBJ1-1; CDR3: CASTEGAEAFF; DNA: TGTGCCAGCACTGAGGGAGCTGAAGCTTTCTTT
size: few; D: TRBD1; V: TRBV20-1; J: TRBJ1-1; CDR3: CSAGTANTEAFF; DNA: TGCAGTGCCGGGACAGCTAACACTGAAGCTTTCTTT
size: NA; D: NA; V: TRBV2; J: TRBJ2-2; CDR3: CASSDRPSTGELFF; DNA: TGTGCCAGCAGTGATCGGCCCAGCACCGGGGAGCTGTTTTTT
size: NA; D: NA; V: TRBV13; J: TRBJ2-7; CDR3: CASSPQGTVYEQYF; DNA: TGTGCCAGCAGCCCCCAGGGTACGGTCTACGAGCAGTACTTC
size: NA; D: NA; V: TRBV6-2/TRBV6-3; J: TRBJ2-1; CDR3: CASRYQGSSYNEQFF; DNA: TGTGCCAGCAGATACCAGGGAAGCTCCTACAATGAGCAGTTCTTC
size: NA; D: TRBD1; V: TRBV7-6; J: TRBJ2-5; CDR3: CASSNPGQGARGQETQYF; DNA: TGTGCCAGCAGCAACCCGGGACAGGGGGCGAGGGGCCAAGAGACCCAGTACTTC